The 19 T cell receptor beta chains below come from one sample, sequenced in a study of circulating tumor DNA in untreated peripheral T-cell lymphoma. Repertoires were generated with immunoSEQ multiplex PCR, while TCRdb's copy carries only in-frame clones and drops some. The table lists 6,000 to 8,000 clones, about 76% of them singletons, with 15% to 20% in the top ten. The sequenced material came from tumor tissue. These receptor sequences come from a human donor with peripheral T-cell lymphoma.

The CDR3 DNA is TGTGCCAGCAACCATGCCCAGGGTGGGAGAAATGAGCAGTTCTTC. Protein: CASNHAQGGRNEQFF. The chain couples TRBV9 to TRBJ2-1, with D perhaps matching TRBD1 or TRBD2 (5 bases each). V lost 6 bases and J 7 bases, leaving 20 bases between the germline ends. Germline CDR1 and CDR2: SGDLS and YYNGEE. The CDR3 consists of 15 residues.

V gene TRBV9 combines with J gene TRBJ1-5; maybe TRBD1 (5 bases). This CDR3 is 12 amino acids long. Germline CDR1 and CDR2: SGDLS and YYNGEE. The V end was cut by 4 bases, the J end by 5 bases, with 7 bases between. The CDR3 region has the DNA TGTGCCAGCAGCAGGGGTGATCAGCCCCAGCATTTT. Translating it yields CASSRGDQPQHF. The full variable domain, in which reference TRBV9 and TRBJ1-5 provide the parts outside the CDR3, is DSGVTQTPKHLITATGQRVTLRCSPRSGDLSVYWYQQSLDQGLQFLIQYYNGEERAKGNILERFSAQQFPDLHSELNLSSLELGDSALYFCASSRGDQPQHFGDGTRLSIL.

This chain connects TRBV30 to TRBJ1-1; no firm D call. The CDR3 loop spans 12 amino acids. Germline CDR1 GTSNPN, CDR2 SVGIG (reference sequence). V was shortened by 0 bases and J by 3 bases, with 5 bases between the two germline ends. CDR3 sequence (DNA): TGTGCCTGGAGTGTTCGGGACACTGAAGCTTTCTTT. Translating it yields CAWSVRDTEAFF.

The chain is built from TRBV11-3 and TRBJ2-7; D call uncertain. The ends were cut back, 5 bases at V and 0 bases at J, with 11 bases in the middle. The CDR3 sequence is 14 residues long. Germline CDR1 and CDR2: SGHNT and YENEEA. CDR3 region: CASSPLISSYEQYF. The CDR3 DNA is TGTGCCAGCAGCCCACTAATAAGCTCCTACGAGCAGTACTTC.

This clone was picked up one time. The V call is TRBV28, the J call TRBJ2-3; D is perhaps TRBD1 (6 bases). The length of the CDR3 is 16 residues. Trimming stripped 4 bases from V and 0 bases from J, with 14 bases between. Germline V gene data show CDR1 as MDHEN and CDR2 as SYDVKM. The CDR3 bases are TGTGCCAGCAGTTCCCCGGACAGTTCTAGCACAGATACGCAGTATTTT. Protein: CASSSPDSSSTDTQYF.

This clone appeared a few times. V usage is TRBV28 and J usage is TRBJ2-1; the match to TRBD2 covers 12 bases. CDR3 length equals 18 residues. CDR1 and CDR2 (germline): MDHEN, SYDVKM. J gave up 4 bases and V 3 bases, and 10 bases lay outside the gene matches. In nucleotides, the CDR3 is TGTGCCAGCAGTTTTAGTCAGGGGACTAGCGGGTCTTACAATGAGCAGTTCTTC. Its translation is CASSFSQGTSGSYNEQFF. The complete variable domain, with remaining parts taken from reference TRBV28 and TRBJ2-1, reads DVKVTQSSRYLVKRTGEKVFLECVQDMDHENMFWYRQDPGLGLRLIYFSYDVKMKEKGDIPEGYSVSREKKERFSLILESASTNQTSMYLCASSFSQGTSGSYNEQFFGPGTRLTVL.

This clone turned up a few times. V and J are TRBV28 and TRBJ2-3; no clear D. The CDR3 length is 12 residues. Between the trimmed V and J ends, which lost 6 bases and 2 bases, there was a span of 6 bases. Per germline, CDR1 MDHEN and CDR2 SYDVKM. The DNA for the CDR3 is TGTGCCAGCAGCCTAGTCACAGATACGCAGTATTTT. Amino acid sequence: CASSLVTDTQYF.

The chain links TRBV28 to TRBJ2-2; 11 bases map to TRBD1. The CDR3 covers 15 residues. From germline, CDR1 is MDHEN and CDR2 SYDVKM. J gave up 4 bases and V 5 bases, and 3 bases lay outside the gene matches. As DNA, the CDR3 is TGTGCCAGCAGTCCCGGGACAGGGGGCACCGGGGAGCTGTTTTTT. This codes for CASSPGTGGTGELFF.

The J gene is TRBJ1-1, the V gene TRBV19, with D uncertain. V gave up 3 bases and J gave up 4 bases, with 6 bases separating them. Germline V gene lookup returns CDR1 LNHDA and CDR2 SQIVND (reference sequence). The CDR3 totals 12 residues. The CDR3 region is CASSMGSTEAFF. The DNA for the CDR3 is TGTGCCAGTAGTATGGGCAGCACTGAAGCTTTCTTT.

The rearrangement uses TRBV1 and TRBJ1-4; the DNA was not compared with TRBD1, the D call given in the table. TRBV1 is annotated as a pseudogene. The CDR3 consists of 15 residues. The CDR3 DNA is TGCGCCAGCAGCCTCAACGACAGGGGTACTGAAAAACTGTTTTTT. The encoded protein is CASSLNDRGTEKLFF.

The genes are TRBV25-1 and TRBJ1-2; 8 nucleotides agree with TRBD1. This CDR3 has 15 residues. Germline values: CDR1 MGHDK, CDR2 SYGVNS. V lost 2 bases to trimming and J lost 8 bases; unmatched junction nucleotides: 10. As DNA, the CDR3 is TGTGCCAGCAGTGAACCCCTGACAGGGGCAGACGGCTACACCTTC. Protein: CASSEPLTGADGYTF.

The CDR3 sequence is CASSLHQYNEQFF. The CDR3 bases are TGTGCCAGCTCACTGCACCAGTACAATGAGCAGTTCTTC. This rearrangement joins TRBV18 to TRBJ2-1; no firm D call. Trimming took off 4 bases at V and 4 bases at J, with 8 bases between the two ends. The germline V gene encodes CDR1 KGHSH and CDR2 LQKENI. The CDR3 sequence is 13 residues long.

The DNA of the CDR3 is TGTGCCAGCTCACCGGGGACTGGAAACACCATATATTTT. Protein sequence: CASSPGTGNTIYF. The chain joins TRBV18 to TRBJ1-3; D is uncertain. Germline loops: CDR1 KGHSH, CDR2 LQKENI. V lost 3 bases and J 2 bases, leaving 5 bases between the germline ends. The CDR3 length is 13 residues.

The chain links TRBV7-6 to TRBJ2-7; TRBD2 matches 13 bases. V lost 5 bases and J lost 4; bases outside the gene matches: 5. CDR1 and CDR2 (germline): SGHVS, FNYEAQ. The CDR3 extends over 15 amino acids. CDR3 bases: TGTGCCAGCAGCCCCGGACTAGCGGGAGAATACGAGCAGTACTTC. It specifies CASSPGLAGEYEQYF. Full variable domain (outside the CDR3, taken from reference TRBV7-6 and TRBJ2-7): GAGVSQSPRYKVTKRGQDVALRCDPISGHVSLYWYRQALGQGPEFLTYFNYEAQQDKSGLPNDRFSAERPEGSISTLTIQRTEQRDSAMYRCASSPGLAGEYEQYFGPGTRLTVT.

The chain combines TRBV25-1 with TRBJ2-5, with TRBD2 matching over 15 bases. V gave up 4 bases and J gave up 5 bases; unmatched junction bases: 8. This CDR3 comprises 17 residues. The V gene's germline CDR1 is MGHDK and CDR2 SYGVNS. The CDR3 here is CASSVGTSGRRGETQYF. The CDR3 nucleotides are TGTGCCAGCAGTGTTGGGACTAGCGGGAGGAGAGGGGAGACCCAGTACTTC. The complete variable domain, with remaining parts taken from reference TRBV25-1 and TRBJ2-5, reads EADIYQTPRYLVIGTGKKITLECSQTMGHDKMYWYQQDPGMELHLIHYSYGVNSTEKGDLSSESTVSRIRTEHFPLTLESARPSHTSQYLCASSVGTSGRRGETQYFGPGTRLLVL.

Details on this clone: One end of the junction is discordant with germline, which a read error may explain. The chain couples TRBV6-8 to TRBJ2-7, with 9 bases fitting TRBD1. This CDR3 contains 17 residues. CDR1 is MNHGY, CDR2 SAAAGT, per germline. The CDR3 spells CAISLLPAGTGFIEQYF. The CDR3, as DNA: TGTGCCATCAGTCTCTTACCGGCAGGGACAGGGTTTATAGAGCAGTACTTC.

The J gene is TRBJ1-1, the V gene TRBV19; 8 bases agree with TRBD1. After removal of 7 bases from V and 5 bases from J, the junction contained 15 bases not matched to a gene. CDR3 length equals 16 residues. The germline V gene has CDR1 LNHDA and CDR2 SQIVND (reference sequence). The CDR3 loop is CASKRNFNRGRTEAFF. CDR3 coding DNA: TGTGCCAGTAAAAGAAACTTTAACAGGGGGAGAACTGAAGCTTTCTTT.

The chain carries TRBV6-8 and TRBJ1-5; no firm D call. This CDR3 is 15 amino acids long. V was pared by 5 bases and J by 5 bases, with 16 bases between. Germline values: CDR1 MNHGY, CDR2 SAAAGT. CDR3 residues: CASSVTETGYQPQHF. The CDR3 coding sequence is TGTGCCAGCAGTGTCACAGAGACGGGCTATCAGCCCCAGCATTTT.

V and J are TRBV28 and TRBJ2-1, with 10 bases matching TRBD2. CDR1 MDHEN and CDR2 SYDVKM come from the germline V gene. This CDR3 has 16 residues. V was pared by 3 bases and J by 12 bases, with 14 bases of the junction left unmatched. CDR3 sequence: CASSFRGVSGRVGQFF. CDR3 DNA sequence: TGTGCCAGCAGTTTTCGGGGCGTCAGCGGGAGGGTGGGGCAGTTCTTC.